The 28 T cell receptor beta chains below were found in one sample sequenced in a study of cytotoxic CD8 clonotypes in ibrutinib-treated CLL. The assay was immunoSEQ multiplex PCR, and TCRdb's table has in-frame clones only and misses some. This sample yields 150,000 to 250,000 clones, of which over 60% are seen a single time; 13% belongs to the top ten. Specimen: PBMCs, collected after 24 months of ibrutinib treatment. The receptors were sampled from a human donor with chronic lymphocytic leukemia.

The chain combines TRBV30 with TRBJ1-4; the D gene is possibly TRBD1 (6 bases). Per the germline V gene, CDR1 is GTSNPN and CDR2 is SVGIG (reference sequence). V lost 4 bases to trimming and J lost 4 bases, with 13 bases between them. The CDR3 totals 14 residues. CDR3 in amino acids: CAWKADSLNEKLFF. The CDR3 DNA reads as TGTGCCTGGAAGGCGGACAGTCTTAATGAAAAACTGTTTTTT.

The rearrangement uses TRBV13 and TRBJ2-7; the match to TRBD1 covers 8 bases. The CDR3 covers 13 residues. V lost 6 bases, J lost 2 bases, and 3 bases stayed unmatched. Looked up from germline, CDR1 is PRHDT and CDR2 is FYEKMQ (reference sequence). CDR3 sequence (DNA): TGTGCCAGCAGTCGACAGGGGCCCTACGAGCAGTACTTC. Translation gives CASSRQGPYEQYF.

The rearrangement links TRBV10-3 to TRBJ2-7; 7 bases match TRBD2. The CDR3 spans 17 residues. Germline V CDR1 and CDR2: ENHRY, SYGVKD. Germline trimming cut 3 bases from V and 6 bases from J; bases unmatched to any gene: 17. The CDR3 DNA reads as TGTGCCATCAGTGAAAGTACCGGGAGGCACACCTCTGGCGAGCAGTACTTC. It yields the protein CAISESTGRHTSGEQYF.

The CDR3 DNA reads as TGTGCCAGTAGTATATTGGGCGGGAGCTCCTACAATGAGCAGTTCTTC. Amino acid sequence: CASSILGGSSYNEQFF. The gene calls are TRBV19 and TRBJ2-1; 7 nucleotides line up with TRBD2. Germline V gene data show CDR1 as LNHDA and CDR2 as SQIVND (reference sequence). This CDR3 has 16 amino acids. With V trimmed by 2 bases and J by 0 bases, 4 bases remained unmatched.

CDR3: CASSLVEGQGNTEAFF. CDR3 nucleotides: TGTGCCAGCAGCTTAGTTGAGGGACAGGGGAACACTGAAGCTTTCTTT. V usage is TRBV7-2 and J usage is TRBJ1-1, with TRBD1 identical over 9 bases. This CDR3 spans 16 amino acids. With 1 base clipped from V and 1 base from J, the junction kept 4 bases outside the gene matches. The germline V gene has CDR1 SGHTA and CDR2 FQGNSA.

This chain connects TRBV30 to TRBJ2-2, with 8 bases lining up with TRBD1. Losses at the gene ends were 3 bases for V and 6 bases for J; bases not matched to a gene: 12. This CDR3 is 16 amino acids long. Germline CDR1 reads GTSNPN; CDR2 reads SVGIG (reference sequence). The CDR3 loop reads CAWSSYPGQGSGELFF. The CDR3 DNA follows: TGTGCCTGGAGCTCGTATCCCGGACAGGGTTCCGGGGAGCTGTTTTTT.

J is TRBJ2-5 and V is TRBV19; D is undetermined. Looked up from germline, CDR1 is LNHDA and CDR2 is SQIVND (reference sequence). The V end was cut by 7 bases, the J end by 0 bases, with 12 bases between. The CDR3 consists of 14 residues. This CDR3 is CASKRAQNQETQYF. Here the CDR3 DNA reads TGTGCCAGTAAAAGGGCCCAGAACCAAGAGACCCAGTACTTC.

The chain joins TRBV5-1 to TRBJ2-2, with D perhaps TRBD1 or TRBD2 (5 bases each). The CDR3 totals 13 residues. The V end was cut by 0 bases, the J end by 9 bases, with 9 bases between. Germline-derived CDR1 and CDR2 are SGHRS and YFSETQ. This chain's CDR3 is CASSLAGDRELFF. The CDR3 bases are TGCGCCAGCAGCTTGGCCGGGGACCGGGAGCTGTTTTTT.

This chain uses TRBV7-9 with TRBJ1-2, with D hard to call. The CDR3 totals 15 residues. CDR1 and CDR2 (germline): SEHNR, FQNEAQ (reference sequence). V lost 0 bases, J lost 7 bases, and 15 bases lay in between. CDR3 in amino acids: CASSLALGGSSGYTF. The CDR3 DNA is TGTGCCAGCAGCTTAGCGCTAGGAGGATCAAGTGGCTACACCTTC.

This clone came up a few times. This chain uses TRBV9 with TRBJ2-2; 9 bases are shared with TRBD2. The V gene end was trimmed by 7 bases and the J gene end by 0 bases; junction bases not matched to a gene: 4. The CDR3 is 15 residues long. Germline CDR1 and CDR2: SGDLS and YYNGEE. CDR3 region: CASHSGSANTGELFF. CDR3 DNA: TGTGCCAGCCATAGCGGGAGCGCGAACACCGGGGAGCTGTTTTTT. Variable domain in full (rest from reference TRBV9 and TRBJ2-2): DSGVTQTPKHLITATGQRVTLRCSPRSGDLSVYWYQQSLDQGLQFLIQYYNGEERAKGNILERFSAQQFPDLHSELNLSSLELGDSALYFCASHSGSANTGELFFGEGSRLTVL.

The rearrangement uses TRBV19 and TRBJ2-7; 9 positions agree with TRBD1. Losses at the gene ends were 4 bases for V and 7 bases for J; bases not matched to a gene: 8. The CDR3 loop spans 14 amino acids. Germline V gene sequence: CDR1 LNHDA, CDR2 SQIVND (reference sequence). The CDR3: CASSTGQGTGEQYF. DNA for the CDR3: TGTGCCAGTAGTACGGGACAGGGTACTGGTGAGCAGTACTTC.

The V call is TRBV14, the J call TRBJ2-1; D may be TRBD1 (5 bases). This CDR3 spans 14 amino acids. Germline V lookup: CDR1 SGHDN, CDR2 FVKESK. V dropped 0 bases and J dropped 2 bases, with 5 bases sitting between them. The CDR3 here is CASSQDRAYNEQFF. The DNA for the CDR3 is TGTGCCAGCAGCCAAGACAGGGCCTACAATGAGCAGTTCTTC.

The rearrangement joins TRBV11-3 to TRBJ2-3; 8 bases align to TRBD1. This CDR3 contains 15 residues. Trimming took 1 base from V and 2 from J; bases not matched to a gene: 2. CDR1 SGHNT and CDR2 YENEEA come from the germline V gene. CDR3 sequence (DNA): TGTGCCAGCAGCTTAGGGGGACAGGACACAGATACGCAGTATTTT. This codes for CASSLGGQDTDTQYF.

This chain joins TRBV5-1 and TRBJ2-7; either TRBD1 or TRBD2 may fit D (5 bases each). Trimming stripped 4 bases from V and 2 bases from J, with 16 bases between. This CDR3 has 15 amino acids. Germline lookup yields CDR1 SGHRS and CDR2 YFSETQ. In nucleotides, the CDR3 is TGCGCCAGCAGCGCTGACAGCTCGAGGGCCTACGAGCAGTACTTC. Protein: CASSADSSRAYEQYF.

V gene TRBV4-1 combines with J gene TRBJ2-7; D call uncertain. Deletions cut 0 bases from V and 5 bases from J, with 2 bases between. CDR3 length equals 11 residues. In germline, CDR1 is MGHRA, CDR2 YSYEKL. As DNA, the CDR3 is TGCGCCAGCAGCCAAGAAGACGAGCAGTACTTC. It yields the protein CASSQEDEQYF.

The genes are TRBV2 and TRBJ2-6; 7 bases are a match to TRBD1. Germline CDR1 reads SNHLY; CDR2 reads FYNNEI. The CDR3 extends over 17 amino acids. After removal of 4 bases from V and 1 base from J, the junction contained 7 bases not matched to a gene. Here the CDR3 reads CASSALGQFSGANVLTF. The CDR3 DNA is TGTGCCAGCAGTGCGCTGGGACAGTTTTCTGGGGCCAACGTCCTGACTTTC.

This clone was seen a single time. The CDR3 DNA reads as TGCAGCGTTGAACGGACTAGCGGGATTGATTTAAATACGCAGTATTTT. Its translation is CSVERTSGIDLNTQYF. The chain employs TRBV29-1 and TRBJ2-3, with 12 bases identical to TRBD2. From germline, CDR1 is SQVTM and CDR2 ANQGSEA. The junction had 10 bases not matched to a gene; V was cut back by 2 bases and J by 7 bases. This CDR3 has 16 residues.

CDR3 loop: CASSQVAGSGETQYF. In DNA, the CDR3 is TGCGCCAGCAGCCAAGTGGCGGGGTCAGGGGAGACCCAGTACTTC. The chain carries TRBV4-3 and TRBJ2-5; possibly TRBD2 for D (6 bases). This CDR3 is built from 15 residues. The germline gives CDR1 LGHNA, CDR2 YSLEER. Between the trimmed V and J ends, which lost 1 base and 5 bases, there was a span of 14 bases.

This sequence joins TRBV19 and TRBJ2-1; D assignment may be TRBD1 or TRBD2 (6 bases each). Per the germline V gene, CDR1 is LNHDA and CDR2 is SQIVND (reference sequence). The CDR3 loop spans 16 amino acids. Trimming removed 3 bases at V and 1 base at J, with 13 bases between. Written as DNA, the CDR3 is TGTGCCAGTAGTATTCAAGGAGGGGGATCCTACAATGAGCAGTTCTTC. As protein: CASSIQGGGSYNEQFF.

The chain combines TRBV4-3 with TRBJ2-6; D ambiguous. Germline V gene sequence: CDR1 LGHNA, CDR2 YSLEER. V lost 3 bases and J lost 0, with 12 bases in between. The CDR3 covers 17 residues. CDR3 in DNA: TGCGCCAGCAGCCAGGCCGTACCTAACTCTGGGGCCAACGTCCTGACTTTC. Amino acid sequence: CASSQAVPNSGANVLTF.

This sequence joins TRBV7-6 and TRBJ2-1; D is perhaps TRBD2 (5 bases). Trimming removed 2 bases from V and 7 bases from J, with 6 bases in between. This CDR3 has 12 amino acids. Germline assignment: CDR1 SGHVS and CDR2 FNYEAQ. The CDR3 nucleotides are TGTGCCAGCAGCTTACGGGAAAATGAGCAGTTCTTC. Its translation is CASSLRENEQFF.

The chain combines TRBV6-5 with TRBJ2-7, with D tentatively TRBD2 (5 bases). The ends were cut back, 7 bases at V and 1 base at J, with 17 bases in the middle. From germline, CDR1 is MNHEY and CDR2 SVGAGI. CDR3 size: 15 residues. The CDR3, as DNA: TGTGCCAGCAATGACATGCGGGCTAGTTCCTACGAGCAGTACTTC. This sequence encodes CASNDMRASSYEQYF.

The chain combines TRBV19 with TRBJ2-7; 7 bases fit TRBD2. Per the germline V gene, CDR1 is LNHDA and CDR2 is SQIVND (reference sequence). J was trimmed by 3 bases and V by 6 bases; bases with no gene match: 14. The CDR3 length is 16 residues. CDR3 DNA: TGTGCCAGTAGCAAACGAGGGGCGGGGGAATACTACGAGCAGTACTTC. Its translation: CASSKRGAGEYYEQYF.

The table lists this clone with a few counts. The CDR3 region has the DNA TGTGCCAGCACCAGTCTAGCGGGAGGTGCCGGGGAGCTGTTTTTT. Its protein product is CASTSLAGGAGELFF. V and J are TRBV28 and TRBJ2-2; 11 bases map to TRBD2. CDR1 is MDHEN, CDR2 SYDVKM, per germline. With 7 bases clipped from V and 6 bases from J, the junction kept 7 bases outside the gene matches. The CDR3 loop spans 15 amino acids.

The chain links TRBV27 to TRBJ2-1; 10 bases map to TRBD2. Losses at the gene ends were 5 bases for V and 9 bases for J; bases not matched to a gene: 16. Per the germline V gene, CDR1 is MNHEY and CDR2 is SMNVEV (reference sequence). The CDR3 spans 17 residues. CDR3 nucleotides: TGTGCCAGCAGTACAAAATCACAGCGGGAGGGCCGCGGTGAGCAGTTCTTC. Amino acid sequence: CASSTKSQREGRGEQFF.

This chain uses TRBV4-3 with TRBJ2-2; TRBD2 matches 7 bases. The CDR3 length is 16 residues. Germline CDR1 and CDR2: LGHNA and YSLEER. Trimming took 1 base from V and 4 from J; bases not matched to a gene: 6. Here the CDR3 DNA reads TGCGCCAGCAGCCAAGGCGGGAGTGGGCGCACCGGGGAGCTGTTTTTT. Translated, it gives CASSQGGSGRTGELFF.

The chain couples TRBV6-5 to TRBJ2-3; D not certain. The CDR3 totals 14 residues. V dropped 10 bases and J dropped 3 bases, with 17 bases sitting between them. Per the germline V gene, CDR1 is MNHEY and CDR2 is SVGAGI. This CDR3 is CATEESLGTDTQYF. The CDR3 coding sequence is TGTGCCACCGAGGAGTCTCTTGGAACAGATACGCAGTATTTT.

The chain links TRBV29-1 to TRBJ2-3; D call uncertain. V was cut by 2 bases and J by 2 bases, with 14 bases left in between. The CDR3 has 15 residues. Germline CDR1 SQVTM, CDR2 ANQGSEA. The CDR3 is CSVESRFSTTDTQYF. CDR3 in DNA: TGCAGCGTTGAAAGCAGGTTCAGCACCACAGATACGCAGTATTTT.